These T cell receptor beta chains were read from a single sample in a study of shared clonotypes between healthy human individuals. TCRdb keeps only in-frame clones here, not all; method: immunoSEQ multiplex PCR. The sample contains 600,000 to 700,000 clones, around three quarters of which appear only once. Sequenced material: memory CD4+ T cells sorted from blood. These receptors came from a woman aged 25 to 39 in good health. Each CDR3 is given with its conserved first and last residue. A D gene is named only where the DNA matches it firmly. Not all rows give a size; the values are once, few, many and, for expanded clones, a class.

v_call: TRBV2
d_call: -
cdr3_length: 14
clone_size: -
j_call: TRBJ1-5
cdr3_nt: TGTGCCAGCAGTGAAAACGGGGGAAATCAGCCCCAGCATTTT
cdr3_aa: CASSENGGNQPQHF

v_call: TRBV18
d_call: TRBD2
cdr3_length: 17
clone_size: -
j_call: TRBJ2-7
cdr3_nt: TGTGCCAGCTCGCCTCTCCGGGGAGCGGGAGGGCCGGGCGAGCAGTACTTC
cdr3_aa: CASSPLRGAGGPGEQYF

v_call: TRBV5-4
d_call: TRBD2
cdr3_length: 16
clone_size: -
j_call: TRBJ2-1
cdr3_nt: TGTGCCAGCAGCGCCAGGACTAGCAGATACTACAATGAGCAGTTCTTC
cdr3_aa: CASSARTSRYYNEQFF

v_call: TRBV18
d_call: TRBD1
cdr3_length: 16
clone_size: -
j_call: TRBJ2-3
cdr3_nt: TGTGCCAGCTCACCCAGACAGGGCCTTAGCGCAGATACGCAGTATTTT
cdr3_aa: CASSPRQGLSADTQYF

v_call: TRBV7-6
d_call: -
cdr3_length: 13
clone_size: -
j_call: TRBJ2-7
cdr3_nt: TGTGCCAGCAGCCCGGGGAGTGGCTACGAGCAGTACTTC
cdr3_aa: CASSPGSGYEQYF

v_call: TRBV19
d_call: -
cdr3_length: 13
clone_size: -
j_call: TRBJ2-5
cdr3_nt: TGTGCCAGTCGCGGGGCGTCTCAAGAGACCCAGTACTTC
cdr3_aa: CASRGASQETQYF

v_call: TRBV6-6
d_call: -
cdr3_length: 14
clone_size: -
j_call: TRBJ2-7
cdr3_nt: TGTGCCAGCAGTTACGGCCCGAGCTCCTACGAGCAGTACTTC
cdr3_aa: CASSYGPSSYEQYF

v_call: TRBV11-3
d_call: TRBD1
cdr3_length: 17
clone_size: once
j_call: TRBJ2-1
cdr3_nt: TGTGCCAGCAGCTTAGGCCGAGGGACAGGGGGAGAGGATGAGCAGTTCTTC
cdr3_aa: CASSLGRGTGGEDEQFF

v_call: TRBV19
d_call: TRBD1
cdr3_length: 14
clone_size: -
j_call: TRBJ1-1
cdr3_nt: TGTGCCAGTATCCCCCGGGACAGATACACTGAAGCTTTCTTT
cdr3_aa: CASIPRDRYTEAFF

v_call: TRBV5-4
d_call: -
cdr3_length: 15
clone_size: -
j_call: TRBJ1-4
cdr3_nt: TGTGCCAGCAGCCGGACCGCTAATTCGAATGAAAAACTGTTTTTT
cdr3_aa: CASSRTANSNEKLFF

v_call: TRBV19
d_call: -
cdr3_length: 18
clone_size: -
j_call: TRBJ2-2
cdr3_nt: TGTGCCAGTAGCCGACCCTCGGTTTCAGCCCCGAGGGCCGGGGAGCTGTTTTTT
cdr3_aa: CASSRPSVSAPRAGELFF

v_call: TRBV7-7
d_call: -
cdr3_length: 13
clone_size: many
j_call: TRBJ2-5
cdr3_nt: TGTGCCAGCAGCTTTGGGCCACAAGAGACCCAGTACTTC
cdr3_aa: CASSFGPQETQYF

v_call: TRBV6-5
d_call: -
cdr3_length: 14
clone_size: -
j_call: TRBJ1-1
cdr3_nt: TGTGCCAGCAGTTATAAACGGAGGAACACTGAAGCTTTCTTT
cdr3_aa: CASSYKRRNTEAFF

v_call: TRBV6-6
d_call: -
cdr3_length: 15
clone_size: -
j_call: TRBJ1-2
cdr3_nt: TGTGCCAGCAGTTACAGAGGAGGTGGCGGCTATGGCTACACCTTC
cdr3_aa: CASSYRGGGGYGYTF

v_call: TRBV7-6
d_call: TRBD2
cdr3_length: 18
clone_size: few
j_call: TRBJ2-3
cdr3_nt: TGTGCCAGCAGCTTAGTGCCGGCTAGCGGATCCGTCGGGGATACGCAGTATTTT
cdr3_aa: CASSLVPASGSVGDTQYF

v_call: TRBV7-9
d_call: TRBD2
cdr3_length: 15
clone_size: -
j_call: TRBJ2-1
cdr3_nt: TGTGCCAGCAGCTTAGTCCTAGCGGGGAGCAATGAGCAGTTCTTC
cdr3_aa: CASSLVLAGSNEQFF

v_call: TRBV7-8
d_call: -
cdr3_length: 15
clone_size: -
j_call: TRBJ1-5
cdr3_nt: TGTGCCAGCAGCAGAGCGGGACGGAACAATCAGCCCCAGCATTTT
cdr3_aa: CASSRAGRNNQPQHF

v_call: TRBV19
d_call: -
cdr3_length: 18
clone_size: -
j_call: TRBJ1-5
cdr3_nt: TGTGCCAGTAGGATTACAGGGTTCCCGATCGATAGCAATCAGCCCCAGCATTTT
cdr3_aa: CASRITGFPIDSNQPQHF

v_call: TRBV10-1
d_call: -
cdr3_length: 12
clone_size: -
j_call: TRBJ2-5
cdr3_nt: TGCGCCACCCTTGGGCCAGGCGGGACCCAGTACTTC
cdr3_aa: CATLGPGGTQYF

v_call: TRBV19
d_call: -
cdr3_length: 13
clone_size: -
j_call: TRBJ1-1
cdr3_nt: TGTGCCAGTAGTCCGCAGGGGTACACTGAAGCTTTCTTT
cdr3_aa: CASSPQGYTEAFF

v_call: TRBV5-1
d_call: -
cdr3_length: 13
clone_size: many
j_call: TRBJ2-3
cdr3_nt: TGCGCCAGCACAATTCACTCCACAGATACGCAGTATTTT
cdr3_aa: CASTIHSTDTQYF

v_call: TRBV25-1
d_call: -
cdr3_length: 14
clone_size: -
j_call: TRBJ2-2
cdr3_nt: TGTGCCAGCAGTTCGGGGGGCGATACCGGGGAGCTGTTCTTT
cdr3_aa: CASSSGGDTGELFF

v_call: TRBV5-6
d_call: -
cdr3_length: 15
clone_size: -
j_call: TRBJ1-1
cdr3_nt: TGTGCCAGCAGCTTGGGGGCAGGTGGAAACACTGAAGCTTTCTTT
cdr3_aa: CASSLGAGGNTEAFF

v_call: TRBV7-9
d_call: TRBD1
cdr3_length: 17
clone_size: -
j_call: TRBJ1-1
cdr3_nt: TGTGCCAGCAGCCTGGACAGGGGCCAATCGTTGAACACTGAAGCTTTCTTT
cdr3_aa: CASSLDRGQSLNTEAFF

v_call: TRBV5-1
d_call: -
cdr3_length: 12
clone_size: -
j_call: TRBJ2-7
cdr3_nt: TGCGCCAGCAGCGGGGCGGGGTACGAGCAGTACTTC
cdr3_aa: CASSGAGYEQYF

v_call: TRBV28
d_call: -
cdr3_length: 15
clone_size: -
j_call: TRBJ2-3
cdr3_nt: TGTGCCAGCAGGGCCCCTGGGCTAGGCACAGATACGCAGTATTTT
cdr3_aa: CASRAPGLGTDTQYF

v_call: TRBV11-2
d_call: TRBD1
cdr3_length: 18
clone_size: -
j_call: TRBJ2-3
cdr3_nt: TGTGCCAGCAGCTTATCCCGCCACTCCGGGACAGGCACAGATACGCAGTATTTT
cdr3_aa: CASSLSRHSGTGTDTQYF

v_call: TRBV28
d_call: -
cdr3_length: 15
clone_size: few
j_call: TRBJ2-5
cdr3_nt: TGTGCCAGCAGAACTAAACTTCCGAGGCAAGAGACCCAGTACTTC
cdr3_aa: CASRTKLPRQETQYF

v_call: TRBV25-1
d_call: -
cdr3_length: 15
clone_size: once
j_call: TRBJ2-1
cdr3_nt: TGTGCCAGCAGTGCCCGCAGGGCGTCCTACAATGAGCAGTTCTTC
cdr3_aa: CASSARRASYNEQFF

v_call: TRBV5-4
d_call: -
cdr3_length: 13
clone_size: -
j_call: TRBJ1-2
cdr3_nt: TGTGCCAGCAGCTTAACAGGGAAGTCCGGCTACACCTTC
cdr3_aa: CASSLTGKSGYTF

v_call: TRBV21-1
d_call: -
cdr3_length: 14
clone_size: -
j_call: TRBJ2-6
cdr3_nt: TGTGCCAGCGGAGAAGACTCTGGGGCCAACGTCCTGACTTTC
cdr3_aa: CASGEDSGANVLTF

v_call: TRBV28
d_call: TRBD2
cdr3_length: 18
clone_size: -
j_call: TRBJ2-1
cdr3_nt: TGTGCCAGCAGTTCAGGAACTAGCGGAATAAGCTCCTACAATGAGCAGTTCTTC
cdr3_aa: CASSSGTSGISSYNEQFF

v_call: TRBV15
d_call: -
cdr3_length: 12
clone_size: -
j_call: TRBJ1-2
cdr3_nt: TGTGCCACCAGCAGAGATAACTGGGGCTACACCTTC
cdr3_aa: CATSRDNWGYTF

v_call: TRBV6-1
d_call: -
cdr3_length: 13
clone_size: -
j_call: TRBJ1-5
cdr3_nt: TGTGCCAGCAGTGACGCCAGGGTCCAGCCCCAGCATTTT
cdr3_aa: CASSDARVQPQHF

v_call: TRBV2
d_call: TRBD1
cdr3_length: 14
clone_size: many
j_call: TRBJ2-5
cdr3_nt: TGTGCCAGCGGCCGACAGGGGGCCGGAGAGACCCAGTACTTC
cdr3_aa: CASGRQGAGETQYF

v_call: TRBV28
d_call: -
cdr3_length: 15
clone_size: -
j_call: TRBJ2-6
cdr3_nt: TGTGCCAGCAGTTCCCAGAGTTCTGGGGCCAACGTCCTGACTTTC
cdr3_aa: CASSSQSSGANVLTF

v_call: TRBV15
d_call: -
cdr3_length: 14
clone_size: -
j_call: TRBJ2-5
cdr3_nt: TGTGCCACCAGCAGAGGGGCCGAACAAGAGACCCAGTACTTC
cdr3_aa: CATSRGAEQETQYF

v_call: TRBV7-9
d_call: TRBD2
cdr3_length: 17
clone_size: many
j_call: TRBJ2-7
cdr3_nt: TGTGCCAGCAGCTTACGGCTAGCGGGAGGGCCGAGCTACGAGCAGTACTTC
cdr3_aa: CASSLRLAGGPSYEQYF

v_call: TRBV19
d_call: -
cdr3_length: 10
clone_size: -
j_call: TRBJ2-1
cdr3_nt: TGTGCCAGTCTGGGGGCGGGGCAGTTCTTC
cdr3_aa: CASLGAGQFF

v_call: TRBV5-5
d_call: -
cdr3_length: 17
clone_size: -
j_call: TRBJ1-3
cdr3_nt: TGTGCCAGCAGCTTGGAGGGGACTTCTAGCTCTGGAAACACCATATATTTT
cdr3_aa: CASSLEGTSSSGNTIYF

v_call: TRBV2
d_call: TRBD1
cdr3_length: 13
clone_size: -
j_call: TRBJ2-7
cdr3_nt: TGTGCCAGCAGAGGACAGGGGTCTTCCGAGCAGTACTTC
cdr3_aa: CASRGQGSSEQYF

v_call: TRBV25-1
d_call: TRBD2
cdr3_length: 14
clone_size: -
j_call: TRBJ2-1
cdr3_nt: TGTGCCAGCGGTAGCGGGAGTTACTACAATGAGCAGTTCTTC
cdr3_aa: CASGSGSYYNEQFF

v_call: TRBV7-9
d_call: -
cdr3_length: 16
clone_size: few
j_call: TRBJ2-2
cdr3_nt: TGTGCCAGCAGCCCCACGAGGGCAGGGAGGACCGGGGAGCTGTTTTTT
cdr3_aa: CASSPTRAGRTGELFF

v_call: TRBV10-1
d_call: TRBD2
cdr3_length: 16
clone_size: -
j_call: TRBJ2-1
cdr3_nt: TGCGCCAGCAGTGAGTGGCTAGCGGGAGCCTACAATGAGCAGTTCTTC
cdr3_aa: CASSEWLAGAYNEQFF

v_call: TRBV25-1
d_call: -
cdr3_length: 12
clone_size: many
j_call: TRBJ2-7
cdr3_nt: TGTGCCAGCAGTCGGGGAAGCTACGAGCAGTACTTC
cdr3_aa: CASSRGSYEQYF

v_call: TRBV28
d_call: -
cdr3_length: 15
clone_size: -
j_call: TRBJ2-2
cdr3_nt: TGTGCCAGCAGTTGGGCAGGGGCCAACACCGGGGAGCTGTTTTTT
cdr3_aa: CASSWAGANTGELFF

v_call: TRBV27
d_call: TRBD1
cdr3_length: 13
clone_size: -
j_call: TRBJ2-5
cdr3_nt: TGTGCCAGCAGGGGGACAGGGACGGAGACCCAGTACTTC
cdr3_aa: CASRGTGTETQYF

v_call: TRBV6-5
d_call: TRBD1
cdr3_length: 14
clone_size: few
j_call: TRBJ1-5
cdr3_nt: TGTGCCAGCAGTCGGACAGGGGGCGATCAGCCCCAGCATTTT
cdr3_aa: CASSRTGGDQPQHF

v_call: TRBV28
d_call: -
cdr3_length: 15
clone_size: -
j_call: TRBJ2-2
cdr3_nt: TGTGCCAGCACCCCAATAGGGATGAACACCGGGGAGCTGTTTTTT
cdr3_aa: CASTPIGMNTGELFF

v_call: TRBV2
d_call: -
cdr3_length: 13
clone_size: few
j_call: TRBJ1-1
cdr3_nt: TGTGCCAGCAGCGATAAGATGAACACTGAAGCTTTCTTT
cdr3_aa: CASSDKMNTEAFF

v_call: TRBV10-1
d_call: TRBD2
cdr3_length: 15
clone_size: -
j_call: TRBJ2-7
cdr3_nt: TGCGCCAGCAGGCCGCCGGGGAGGGTGAACTACGAGCAGTACTTC
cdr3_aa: CASRPPGRVNYEQYF

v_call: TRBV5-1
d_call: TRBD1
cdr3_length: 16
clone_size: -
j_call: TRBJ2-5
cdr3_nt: TGCGCCAGCAGCTTGCACGTTGGACAGGCCCAAGAGACCCAGTACTTC
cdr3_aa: CASSLHVGQAQETQYF

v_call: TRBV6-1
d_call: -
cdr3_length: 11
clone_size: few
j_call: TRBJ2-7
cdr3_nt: TGTGCCACCAGATTCGAATACGAGCAGTACTTC
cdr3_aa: CATRFEYEQYF

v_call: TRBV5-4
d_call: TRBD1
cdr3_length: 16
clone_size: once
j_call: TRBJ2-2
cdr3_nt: TGTGCCAGCAGCCCACGACAGGGGACCAACACCGGGGAGCTGTTTTTT
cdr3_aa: CASSPRQGTNTGELFF